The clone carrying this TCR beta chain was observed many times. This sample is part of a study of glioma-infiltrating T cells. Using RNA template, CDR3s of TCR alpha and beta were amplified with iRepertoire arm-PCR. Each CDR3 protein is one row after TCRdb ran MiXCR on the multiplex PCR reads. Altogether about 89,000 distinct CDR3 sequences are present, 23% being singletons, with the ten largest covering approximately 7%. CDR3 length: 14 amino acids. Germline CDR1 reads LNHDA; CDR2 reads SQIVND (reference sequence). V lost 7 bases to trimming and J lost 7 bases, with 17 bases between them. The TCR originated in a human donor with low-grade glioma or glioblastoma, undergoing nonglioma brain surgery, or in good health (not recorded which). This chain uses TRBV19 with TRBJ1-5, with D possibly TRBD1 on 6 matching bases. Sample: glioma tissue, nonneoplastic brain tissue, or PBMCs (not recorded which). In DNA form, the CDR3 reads TGTGCCAGTAAAGCCTGGCCAGGGGCCCAGCCCCAGCATTTT. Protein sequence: CASKAWPGAQPQHF.